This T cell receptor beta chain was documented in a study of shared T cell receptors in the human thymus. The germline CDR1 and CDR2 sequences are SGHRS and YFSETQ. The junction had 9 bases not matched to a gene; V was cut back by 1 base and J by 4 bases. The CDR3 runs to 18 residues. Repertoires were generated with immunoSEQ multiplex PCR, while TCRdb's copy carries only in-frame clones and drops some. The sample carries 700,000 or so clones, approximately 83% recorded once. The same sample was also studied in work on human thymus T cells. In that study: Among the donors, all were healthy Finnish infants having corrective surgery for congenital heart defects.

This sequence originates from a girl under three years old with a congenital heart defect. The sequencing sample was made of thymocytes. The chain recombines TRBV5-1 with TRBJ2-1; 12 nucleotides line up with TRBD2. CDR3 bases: TGCGCCAGCAGCTTGAGGCCTAGCGGGGGGGCCTTGTACAATGAGCAGTTCTTC. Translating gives CASSLRPSGGALYNEQFF.